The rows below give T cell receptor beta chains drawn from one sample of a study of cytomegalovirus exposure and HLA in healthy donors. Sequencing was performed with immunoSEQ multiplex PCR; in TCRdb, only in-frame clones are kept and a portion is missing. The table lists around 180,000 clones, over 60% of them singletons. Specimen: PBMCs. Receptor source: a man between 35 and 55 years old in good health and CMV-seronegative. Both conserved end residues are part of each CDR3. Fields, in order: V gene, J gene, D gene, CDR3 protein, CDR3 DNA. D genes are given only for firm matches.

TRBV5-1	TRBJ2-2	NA	CASSSSPGHLRTGELFF	TGCGCCAGCAGCTCGAGTCCGGGACACCTCAGGACCGGGGAGCTGTTTTTT
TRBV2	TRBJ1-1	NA	CASSDGGITEAFF	TGTGCCAGCAGTGACGGAGGGATCACTGAAGCTTTCTTT
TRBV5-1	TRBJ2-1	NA	CASSLGGLAFNEQFF	TGCGCCAGCAGCCTGGGGGGACTGGCCTTTAATGAGCAGTTCTTC
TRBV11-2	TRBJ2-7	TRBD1	CASSSTGGYEQYF	TGTGCCAGCAGCTCGACAGGGGGGTACGAGCAGTACTTC
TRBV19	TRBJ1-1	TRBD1	CASSIGRGRTNTEAFF	TGTGCCAGTAGTATCGGCAGGGGGCGAACGAACACTGAAGCTTTCTTT
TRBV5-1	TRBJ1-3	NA	CASSAQSSGNTIYF	TGCGCCAGCAGCGCACAAAGCTCTGGAAACACCATATATTTT
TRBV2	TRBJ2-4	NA	CASSESVAKNIQYF	TGTGCCAGCAGTGAGTCGGTAGCCAAAAACATTCAGTACTTC
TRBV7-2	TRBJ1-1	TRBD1	CASSLGRQGQVETEAFF	TGTGCCAGCAGCTTAGGCAGACAGGGGCAAGTGGAGACTGAAGCTTTCTTT
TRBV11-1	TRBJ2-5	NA	CASSLNLEETQYF	TGTGCCAGCAGCTTAAATCTAGAAGAGACCCAGTACTTC
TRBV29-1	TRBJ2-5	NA	CSVGRGLTQETQYF	TGCAGCGTTGGCAGAGGGCTGACCCAAGAGACCCAGTACTTC
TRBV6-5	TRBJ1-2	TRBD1	CASRIQGAPGYGYTF	TGTGCCAGCAGGATACAGGGGGCGCCGGGGTATGGCTACACCTTC
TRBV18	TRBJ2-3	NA	CASSPQSSPRGTDTQYF	TGTGCCAGCTCACCACAGAGCTCCCCACGGGGCACAGATACGCAGTATTTT
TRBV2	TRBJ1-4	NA	CASSDRGSPNEKLFF	TGTGCCAGCAGTGACCGAGGGTCCCCTAATGAAAAACTGTTTTTT
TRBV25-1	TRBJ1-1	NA	CASSRNSEAFF	TGTGCCAGCAGTCGTAATTCTGAAGCTTTCTTT
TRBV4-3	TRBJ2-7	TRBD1	CASSRVRDSSYEQYF	TGCGCCAGCAGCCGCGTTCGGGACAGCTCCTACGAGCAGTACTTC
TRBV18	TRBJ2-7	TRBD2	CASSPWTSGSYEQYF	TGTGCCAGCTCACCCTGGACTAGCGGGTCCTACGAGCAGTACTTC
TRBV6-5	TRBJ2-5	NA	CASRGLDQLQETQYF	TGTGCCAGCCGAGGCTTGGATCAACTTCAAGAGACCCAGTACTTC
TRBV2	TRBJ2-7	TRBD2	CASILAGDVDEQYF	TGTGCCAGCATTCTAGCGGGAGACGTCGACGAGCAGTACTTC
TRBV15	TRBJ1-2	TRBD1	CATRPDDRAYGYTF	TGTGCCACCCGCCCTGACGACAGGGCTTATGGCTACACCTTC
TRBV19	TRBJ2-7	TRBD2	CASSMAGGAYEQYF	TGTGCCAGTAGTATGGCGGGAGGAGCCTACGAGCAGTACTTC
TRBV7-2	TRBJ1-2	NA	CASSQTGSSSWGYGYTF	TGTGCCAGCAGCCAAACTGGGAGCTCCTCATGGGGCTATGGCTACACCTTC